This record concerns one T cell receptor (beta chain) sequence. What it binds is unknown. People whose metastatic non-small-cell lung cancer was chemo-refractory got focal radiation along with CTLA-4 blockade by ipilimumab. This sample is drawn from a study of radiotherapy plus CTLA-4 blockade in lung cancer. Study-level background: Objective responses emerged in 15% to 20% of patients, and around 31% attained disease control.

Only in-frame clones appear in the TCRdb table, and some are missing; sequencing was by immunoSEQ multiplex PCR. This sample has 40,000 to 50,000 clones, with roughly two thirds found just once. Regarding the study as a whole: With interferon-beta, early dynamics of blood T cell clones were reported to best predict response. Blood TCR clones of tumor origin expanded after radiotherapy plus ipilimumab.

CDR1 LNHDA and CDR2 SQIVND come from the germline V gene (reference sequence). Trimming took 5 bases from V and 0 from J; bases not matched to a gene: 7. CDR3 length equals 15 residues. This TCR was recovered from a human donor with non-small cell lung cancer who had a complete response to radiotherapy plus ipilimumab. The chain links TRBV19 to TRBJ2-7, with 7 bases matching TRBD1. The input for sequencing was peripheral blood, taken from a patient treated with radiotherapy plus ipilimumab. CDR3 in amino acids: CASSATGTASYEQYF. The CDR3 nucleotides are TGTGCCAGTAGTGCCACCGGGACAGCCTCCTACGAGCAGTACTTC.